These 32 T cell receptor beta chains share one sample of origin, sequenced in a study of blood T cell repertoires in COVID-19. TCRdb's table, derived via immunoSEQ multiplex PCR, lists solely in-frame clones and lacks some. The data contain some 110,000 clones, 70% to 80% of them singletons. The sample taken for sequencing was peripheral blood. The receptors were gathered from a man in his sixties or seventies with acute or convalescent COVID-19.

This clone was recorded a few times. The V call is TRBV2, the J call TRBJ2-1; 9 positions match TRBD2. The CDR3 contains 13 residues. Germline V gene lookup returns CDR1 SNHLY and CDR2 FYNNEI. V lost 8 bases to trimming and J lost 5 bases; unmatched junction nucleotides: 4. The CDR3 spells CASGLAGNNEQFF. CDR3 DNA sequence: TGTGCCAGCGGGCTAGCGGGAAACAATGAGCAGTTCTTC. The whole variable domain, filled in from reference TRBV2 and TRBJ2-1, reads EPEVTQTPSHQVTQMGQEVILRCVPISNHLYFYWYRQILGQKVEFLVSFYNNEISEKSEIFDDQFSVERPDGSNFTLKIRSTKLEDSAMYFCASGLAGNNEQFFGPGTRLTVL.

The gene calls are TRBV30 and TRBJ2-3, with TRBD2 identical over 9 bases. V dropped 3 bases and J dropped 14; count of bases not matched to a gene: 9. This CDR3 is 12 amino acids long. Germline V CDR1 and CDR2: GTSNPN, SVGIG (reference sequence). DNA for the CDR3: TGTGCCTGGAGCAGACTAGCGGCTCAGGCGTATTTT. It encodes CAWSRLAAQAYF.

This chain connects TRBV7-2 to TRBJ1-1; D possibly corresponds to TRBD1 (6 bases). Between the trimmed V and J ends, which lost 0 bases and 3 bases, there was a span of 8 bases. Germline CDR1 reads SGHTA; CDR2 reads FQGNSA. The CDR3 contains 14 residues. The CDR3 protein is CASSLAGGYTEAFF. CDR3 bases: TGTGCCAGCAGCTTAGCAGGGGGTTACACTGAAGCTTTCTTT.

The CDR3 DNA follows: TGTGCCAGTCAAGGGGTTGGAGAGGTCTACGAGCAGTACTTC. Its translation is CASQGVGEVYEQYF. The chain couples TRBV28 to TRBJ2-7, with D possibly matching TRBD1 (5 bases). Trimming took off 9 bases at V and 3 bases at J, with 18 bases between the two ends. The CDR3 extends over 14 amino acids. Germline V gives CDR1 MDHEN, CDR2 SYDVKM.

CDR3 protein: CASSPRRGPPLHF. DNA for the CDR3: TGTGCCAGCAGCCCCCGGAGAGGGCCACCCCTCCACTTT. The chain links TRBV13 to TRBJ1-6; no firm D call. The germline CDR1 and CDR2 sequences are PRHDT and FYEKMQ (reference sequence). The CDR3 totals 13 residues. V was pared by 5 bases and J by 11 bases, with 13 bases between.

The V call is TRBV5-1, the J call TRBJ2-3; D not certain. Trimming took off 0 bases at V and 0 bases at J, with 8 bases between the two ends. CDR1 SGHRS and CDR2 YFSETQ come from the germline V gene. The CDR3 has 15 amino acids. CDR3 amino acids: CASSLGAVSTDTQYF. The CDR3 nucleotides read TGCGCCAGCAGCTTGGGTGCGGTTAGCACAGATACGCAGTATTTT. Combining the CDR3 with reference TRBV5-1 and TRBJ2-3 gives the whole variable domain KAGVTQTPRYLIKTRGQQVTLSCSPISGHRSVSWYQQTPGQGLQFLFEYFSETQRNKGNFPGRFSGRQFSNSRSEMNVSTLELGDSALYLCASSLGAVSTDTQYFGPGTRLTVL.

This chain joins TRBV18 and TRBJ2-1; TRBD1 aligns across 9 bases. CDR3 length: 17 residues. Germline V gene lookup returns CDR1 KGHSH and CDR2 LQKENI. Germline trimming cut 0 bases from V and 8 bases from J; bases unmatched to any gene: 11. The chain's CDR3 is CASSPPIAGQGSYEQFF. CDR3 in DNA: TGTGCCAGCTCACCACCGATCGCCGGACAGGGGTCCTATGAGCAGTTCTTC. The full variable domain, completed using reference TRBV18 and TRBJ2-1, is NAGVMQNPRHLVRRRGQEARLRCSPMKGHSHVYWYRQLPEEGLKFMVYLQKENIIDESGMPKERFSAEFPKEGPSILRIQQVVRGDSAAYFCASSPPIAGQGSYEQFFGPGTRLTVL.

V usage is TRBV30 and J usage is TRBJ2-1; perhaps TRBD2 as D (7 bases). The ends were cut back, 1 base at V and 8 bases at J, with 18 bases in the middle. The CDR3 is made up of 15 amino acids. CDR1 is GTSNPN and CDR2 is SVGIG in the germline V gene (reference sequence). CDR3 sequence (DNA): TGTGCCTGGAGTGGGTGGCGGGAGACAGGAGATGAGCAGTTCTTC. Protein: CAWSGWRETGDEQFF.

This chain uses TRBV6-6 with TRBJ2-3; 9 bases align to TRBD1. CDR1 MNHNY and CDR2 SVGAGI come from the germline V gene (reference sequence). This CDR3 contains 16 residues. V shed 2 bases, J shed 3 bases, and the junction held 6 bases outside the gene matches. CDR3 sequence: CASSYPGTGLTDTQYF. CDR3 coding DNA: TGTGCCAGCAGTTACCCGGGGACAGGGCTAACAGATACGCAGTATTTT.

The chain has TRBV28 and TRBJ2-3; 11 bases agree with TRBD2. The V gene end was trimmed by 5 bases and the J gene end by 10 bases; junction bases not matched to a gene: 20. Germline V gene sequence: CDR1 MDHEN, CDR2 SYDVKM. The CDR3 spans 18 residues. The CDR3 coding sequence is TGTGCCAGCAGTCCGGGACTAGCGGTTTATAATAAGAGATTTGCGCAGTATTTT. This sequence encodes CASSPGLAVYNKRFAQYF.

The J gene is TRBJ2-2, the V gene TRBV7-9; 8 bases align to TRBD1. Looked up from germline, CDR1 is SEHNR and CDR2 is FQNEAQ (reference sequence). The CDR3 is made up of 15 amino acids. V shed 5 bases, J shed 2 bases, and the junction held 4 bases outside the gene matches. CDR3 loop: CASSPTGANTGELFF. CDR3 DNA: TGTGCCAGCAGCCCGACAGGGGCAAACACCGGGGAGCTGTTTTTT.

The genes are TRBV5-1 and TRBJ1-1, with 10 positions matching TRBD1. The CDR3 is 14 amino acids. Germline V gene lookup returns CDR1 SGHRS and CDR2 YFSETQ. The V and J ends lost 4 bases and 5 bases, in that order; junction bases with no gene match: 5. The CDR3 protein is CASSAGTGETEAFF. CDR3 nucleotide sequence: TGCGCCAGCAGCGCCGGGACAGGGGAAACTGAAGCTTTCTTT.

This chain joins TRBV25-1 and TRBJ1-1; D call uncertain. Germline V gives CDR1 MGHDK, CDR2 SYGVNS. V lost 4 bases, J lost 4 bases, and 7 bases lay in between. The CDR3 runs 12 residues. For the CDR3, the DNA is TGTGCCAGCAGTGCCACTTTCACTGAAGCTTTCTTT. It is translated as CASSATFTEAFF.

This clone has more than one count but fewer than ten. The CDR3 protein is CASKGGGRKDEQYF. The CDR3 DNA reads as TGTGCCAGCAAGGGAGGGGGGAGAAAAGACGAGCAGTACTTC. V gene TRBV6-6 combines with J gene TRBJ2-7; D perhaps matches TRBD2 (7 bases). In germline, CDR1 is MNHNY, CDR2 SVGAGI (reference sequence). V was pared by 7 bases and J by 5 bases, with 18 bases between. The CDR3 runs to 14 residues.

The chain carries TRBV15 and TRBJ2-3; 11 bases line up with TRBD1. In germline, CDR1 is LNHNV, CDR2 YYDKDF (reference sequence). J lost 6 bases, V lost 0 bases, and 8 bases had no gene match. The CDR3 is 17 residues long. Here the CDR3 reads CATSRDFEDRGPDTQYF. The CDR3 DNA sequence: TGTGCCACCAGCAGAGATTTCGAGGACAGGGGGCCTGATACGCAGTATTTT.

The gene calls are TRBV19 and TRBJ1-4; 8 positions match TRBD1. Per the germline V gene, CDR1 is LNHDA and CDR2 is SQIVND (reference sequence). CDR3 size: 14 residues. Unmatched junction bases numbered 5, after V lost 4 bases and J lost 7 bases. CDR3 amino acids: CASSTGQGGEKLFF. The CDR3, as DNA: TGTGCCAGTAGTACCGGACAGGGTGGTGAAAAACTGTTTTTT.

The chain combines TRBV5-1 with TRBJ1-1; the match to TRBD1 covers 8 bases. Germline trimming cut 3 bases from V and 4 bases from J; bases unmatched to any gene: 5. Germline V CDR1 and CDR2: SGHRS, YFSETQ. This CDR3 is 14 amino acids long. The CDR3 spells CASSSQTGGTEAFF. The CDR3 nucleotides read TGCGCCAGCAGCTCCCAAACAGGGGGCACTGAAGCTTTCTTT.

The CDR3 region is CASGSSQDLSPLHF. CDR3 sequence (DNA): TGTGCCAGTGGGAGTTCACAAGATCTGTCACCCCTCCACTTT. The chain combines TRBV19 with TRBJ1-6, with D unresolved. Germline-derived CDR1 and CDR2 are LNHDA and SQIVND (reference sequence). The CDR3 spans 14 residues. V was shortened by 8 bases and J by 10 bases, with 18 bases between the two germline ends.

This sequence joins TRBV28 and TRBJ2-7; TRBD1 matches 11 bases. Looked up from germline, CDR1 is MDHEN and CDR2 is SYDVKM. With V trimmed by 4 bases and J by 6 bases, 5 bases remained unmatched. This CDR3 is built from 14 residues. The DNA of the CDR3 is TGTGCCAGCAGTTCGGGACAGGGGGGTTTCGAGCAGTACTTC. Translation gives CASSSGQGGFEQYF.

The genes are TRBV7-2 and TRBJ1-2; D is perhaps TRBD1 (6 bases). The CDR3 length is 13 residues. V was cut by 1 base and J by 9 bases, with 12 bases left in between. Germline CDR1 is SGHTA and CDR2 is FQGNSA. CDR3 bases: TGTGCCAGCAGCTTAGTAACAGGGTCGAGCTACACCTTC. Translating it yields CASSLVTGSSYTF.

This clone was seen a single time. The rearrangement uses TRBV30 and TRBJ1-2; 10 bases fit TRBD1. With V trimmed by 1 base and J by 8 bases, 4 bases remained unmatched. From germline, CDR1 is GTSNPN and CDR2 SVGIG (reference sequence). The CDR3 contains 13 residues. DNA for the CDR3: TGTGCCTGGAGTGGACAGGGGGCGCGGGGCTACACCTTC. Residues: CAWSGQGARGYTF. Complete variable domain (other parts from reference TRBV30 and TRBJ1-2): SQTIHQWPATLVQPVGSPLSLECTVEGTSNPNLYWYRQAAGRGLQLLFYSVGIGQISSEVPQNLSASRPQDRQFILSSKKLLLSDSGFYLCAWSGQGARGYTFGSGTRLTVV.

The chain recombines TRBV19 with TRBJ2-6, with 11 bases lining up with TRBD2. The germline gives CDR1 LNHDA, CDR2 SQIVND (reference sequence). CDR3 length: 19 amino acids. Trimming removed 7 bases from V and 3 bases from J; junction bases left unmatched: 14. The CDR3 here is CASTGNSGGAWFGANVLTF. CDR3 in DNA: TGTGCCAGTACCGGCAATAGCGGGGGGGCCTGGTTTGGGGCCAACGTCCTGACTTTC.

This clone was seen more than once but under ten times. The V call is TRBV5-4, the J call TRBJ1-2; 10 bases line up with TRBD1. V trimming: 4 bases; J trimming: 7 bases; junction bases outside the gene matches: 13. CDR3 size: 16 residues. CDR1 is SGHNT, CDR2 YYREEE, per germline (reference sequence). This chain's CDR3 is CASSPALTGGAVGYTF. Written as DNA, the CDR3 is TGTGCCAGCAGCCCGGCCTTGACAGGGGGCGCGGTTGGCTACACCTTC.

This chain links TRBV5-1 with TRBJ2-2; 8 positions agree with TRBD2. The CDR3 loop spans 15 amino acids. Germline V gives CDR1 SGHRS, CDR2 YFSETQ. After removal of 5 bases from V and 4 bases from J, the junction contained 7 bases not matched to a gene. The CDR3 loop reads CASRAGVGGTGELFF. Here the CDR3 DNA reads TGCGCCAGCAGAGCGGGGGTTGGGGGCACCGGGGAGCTGTTTTTT.

This clone has only one observation. CDR3 coding DNA: TGTGCCAGCAGTAACGAGGGACAGTCCTACGAGCAGTACTTC. This encodes CASSNEGQSYEQYF. The V call is TRBV6-2 or TRBV6-3, the J call TRBJ2-7; 7 bases match TRBD1. Germline CDR1 and CDR2: MNHEY and SVGEGT. The CDR3 runs to 14 residues. J lost 1 base, V lost 5 bases, and 5 bases had no gene match.

This sequence joins TRBV9 and TRBJ2-5; 9 positions match TRBD2. Per the germline V gene, CDR1 is SGDLS and CDR2 is YYNGEE. With V trimmed by 3 bases and J by 5 bases, 11 bases remained unmatched. There are 16 residues in the CDR3. CDR3 coding DNA: TGTGCCAGCAGCGCTTTTAGCGGGGGCCAAGGGGAGACCCAGTACTTC. It encodes CASSAFSGGQGETQYF.

The chain uses TRBV30 and TRBJ1-1; 8 bases match TRBD1. CDR1 is GTSNPN and CDR2 is SVGIG in the germline V gene (reference sequence). The length of the CDR3 is 15 residues. After removal of 3 bases from V and 4 bases from J, the junction contained 10 bases not matched to a gene. CDR3 in amino acids: CAWSYGAGGITEAFF. The CDR3 nucleotides read TGTGCCTGGAGCTATGGAGCAGGGGGCATCACTGAAGCTTTCTTT. Full variable domain (remainder filled in from reference TRBV30 and TRBJ1-1): SQTIHQWPATLVQPVGSPLSLECTVEGTSNPNLYWYRQAAGRGLQLLFYSVGIGQISSEVPQNLSASRPQDRQFILSSKKLLLSDSGFYLCAWSYGAGGITEAFFGQGTRLTVV.

The V and J genes are TRBV5-1 and TRBJ2-1; D gene uncertain. V was shortened by 7 bases and J by 3 bases, with 14 bases between the two germline ends. CDR1 is SGHRS and CDR2 is YFSETQ in the germline V gene. There are 14 residues in the CDR3. CDR3 region: CASAPRQNYNEQFF. As DNA, the CDR3 is TGCGCCAGCGCCCCGCGGCAGAACTACAATGAGCAGTTCTTC. The full variable domain, completed using reference TRBV5-1 and TRBJ2-1, is KAGVTQTPRYLIKTRGQQVTLSCSPISGHRSVSWYQQTPGQGLQFLFEYFSETQRNKGNFPGRFSGRQFSNSRSEMNVSTLELGDSALYLCASAPRQNYNEQFFGPGTRLTVL.

V usage is TRBV12-3 or TRBV12-4 and J usage is TRBJ1-2; 8 positions agree with TRBD1. Trimming removed 7 bases from V and 4 bases from J; junction bases left unmatched: 5. The CDR3 sequence is 13 residues long. In nucleotides, the CDR3 is TGTGCCAGCACTCCAGGGGGCAGCTATGGCTACACCTTC. It codes for CASTPGGSYGYTF.

The V and J genes are TRBV18 and TRBJ2-1; 7 bases align to TRBD1. Trimming removed 8 bases from V and 5 bases from J; junction bases left unmatched: 9. CDR1 and CDR2 from the germline V gene are KGHSH and LQKENI. CDR3 length: 14 residues. The CDR3 loop is CASQYRGTDNEQFF. In nucleotides, the CDR3 is TGTGCCAGCCAGTACAGGGGTACGGACAATGAGCAGTTCTTC.

The chain is built from TRBV18 and TRBJ2-3; maybe TRBD2 (5 bases). The V and J ends lost 6 bases and 0 bases respectively, with 16 bases between them. Germline-derived CDR1 and CDR2 are KGHSH and LQKENI. CDR3 length: 16 amino acids. CDR3 region: CASSSTKGESTDTQYF. The CDR3 coding sequence is TGTGCCAGCTCCAGCACCAAGGGAGAAAGCACAGATACGCAGTATTTT.

The V and J genes are TRBV4-1 and TRBJ2-5; 9 bases match TRBD1. The CDR3 covers 13 residues. The germline gives CDR1 MGHRA, CDR2 YSYEKL. V lost 5 bases to trimming and J lost 5 bases; unmatched junction nucleotides: 3. The CDR3 spells CASSTGGRETQYF. The CDR3 DNA reads as TGCGCCAGCAGCACAGGGGGCAGGGAGACCCAGTACTTC.